This passage covers 14 T cell receptor beta chains from one sample sequenced in a study of T cells after yellow fever vaccination. A single record per CDR3 protein comes from TCRdb applying MiXCR to the 5' RACE reads. The sample has under 600,000 distinct CDR3 sequences, approximately 13% seen once. Sequences were derived from PBMCs, sampled on the day of the yellow fever booster vaccination. The receptors derive from a man aged 30-40 years who received the YFV17D yellow fever vaccine.

This clonotype showed up just a few times. V and J are TRBV12-3 or TRBV12-4 and TRBJ1-6; weak D call: TRBD1 (6 bases). This CDR3 region has 15 residues. V shed 5 bases and J shed 9 bases, with 17 bases lying between them. CDR3 sequence reads: CASSPRQDQGSPLHF. The CDR3, as DNA: TGTGCCAGCAGTCCCAGACAGGATCAGGGTTCACCCCTCCACTTT.

The sample holds a few counts of this clonotype. Here the CDR3 reads CASSVSPTAQETQYF. The CDR3 nucleotides read TGTGCCAGCAGCGTATCCCCGACAGCACAAGAGACCCAGTACTTC. This sequence joins TRBV9 and TRBJ2-5; weak D call: TRBD1 (5 bases). Trimming stripped 1 base from V and 2 bases from J, with 12 bases between. The CDR3 totals 15 residues. CDR1 and CDR2 (germline): SGDLS, YYNGEE.

V is TRBV29-1 and J is TRBJ2-1; either TRBD1 or TRBD2 may supply D (5 bases each). Looked up from germline, CDR1 is SQVTM and CDR2 is ANQGSEA. This CDR3 contains 12 residues. The V end lost 5 bases, the J end lost 6 bases, and 11 bases lay between the germline ends. The CDR3 loop is CSVRDGLNEQFF. The CDR3 DNA follows: TGCAGCGTTCGGGACGGCCTCAATGAGCAGTTCTTC.

Only a few counts were recorded for this clonotype. The chain joins TRBV20-1 to TRBJ2-7; a weak D match, TRBD2 (6 bases). Germline V gene lookup returns CDR1 DFQATT and CDR2 SNEGSKA (reference sequence). This CDR3 is 15 amino acids long. Trimming pared 5 bases from V and 0 bases from J, leaving 17 bases between. The CDR3 region is CSALPGRELSYEQYF. The DNA for the CDR3 is TGCAGTGCTTTGCCGGGGCGGGAACTCTCCTACGAGCAGTACTTC.

This chain uses TRBV19 with TRBJ2-7; 10 bases line up with TRBD1. The CDR3 runs to 16 residues. V was pared by 5 bases and J by 2 bases, with 9 bases of the junction left unmatched. In germline, CDR1 is LNHDA, CDR2 SQIVND (reference sequence). This CDR3 is CASSAAGTGDTYEQYF. CDR3 DNA sequence: TGTGCCAGTAGTGCCGCCGGGACAGGGGACACCTACGAGCAGTACTTC.

This sequence joins TRBV15 and TRBJ1-5, with D possibly matching TRBD1 (5 bases). V lost 1 base and J lost 1, with 11 bases in between. CDR1 is LNHNV and CDR2 is YYDKDF in the germline V gene (reference sequence). This CDR3 is built from 16 residues. CDR3 region: CATSRAGGRSNQPQHF. The CDR3 nucleotides read TGTGCCACCAGCAGAGCGGGGGGACGAAGCAATCAGCCCCAGCATTTT.

Ten or more counts support this clonotype. The gene calls are TRBV20-1 and TRBJ2-2; D uncertain. Looked up from germline, CDR1 is DFQATT and CDR2 is SNEGSKA (reference sequence). Trimming stripped 0 bases from V and 2 bases from J, with 10 bases between. The CDR3 runs to 15 residues. The DNA for the CDR3 is TGCAGTGCTAGAGATCTAGGCTTCAACACCGGGGAGCTGTTTTTT. It encodes CSARDLGFNTGELFF.

This clonotype showed up many times. The gene calls are TRBV5-1 and TRBJ2-5; D unresolved. This CDR3 is 12 amino acids long. Trimming shortened V by 1 base and J by 5 bases, and 6 bases separated the two germline ends. Germline lookup yields CDR1 SGHRS and CDR2 YFSETQ. CDR3 sequence: CASSLISETQYF. Here the CDR3 DNA reads TGCGCCAGCAGCTTGATCTCGGAGACCCAGTACTTC.

This clonotype appeared many times. This chain uses TRBV12-3 or TRBV12-4 with TRBJ2-1; TRBD2 matches 8 bases. The CDR3 consists of 15 residues. V lost 3 bases to trimming and J lost 6 bases; unmatched junction nucleotides: 7. CDR3 nucleotide sequence: TGTGCCAGCAGTTTCTTTGGCGGGAGGACCAATGAGCAGTTCTTC. Translated: CASSFFGGRTNEQFF.

This clonotype was observed many times. The rearrangement uses TRBV20-1 and TRBJ2-1; TRBD2 matches at 7 bases. Germline CDR1 DFQATT, CDR2 SNEGSKA (reference sequence). Trimming cost V 6 bases and J 6 bases; bases outside gene matches: 14. The CDR3 covers 15 residues. CDR3 protein: CSAREGRSGSNEQFF. CDR3 bases: TGCAGTGCGAGGGAGGGTCGCTCCGGTTCCAATGAGCAGTTCTTC.

This clonotype was observed a handful of times. The genes are TRBV20-1 and TRBJ1-1; D unclear. Germline values: CDR1 DFQATT, CDR2 SNEGSKA (reference sequence). The CDR3 has 12 residues. V dropped 5 bases and J dropped 5 bases, with 12 bases sitting between them. CDR3 amino acids: CSAPPVGTEAFF. CDR3 DNA: TGCAGTGCTCCCCCCGTCGGAACTGAAGCTTTCTTT.

The chain couples TRBV10-1 to TRBJ2-1; 8 positions agree with TRBD1. The CDR3 runs 16 residues. V dropped 0 bases and J dropped 2; count of bases not matched to a gene: 3. CDR1 WNHNN and CDR2 SYGVQD come from the germline V gene (reference sequence). CDR3 loop: CASSESTGATYNEQFF. CDR3 bases: TGCGCCAGCAGTGAGTCGACAGGGGCGACCTACAATGAGCAGTTCTTC.

In its sample, this clonotype was seen a few times. V is TRBV20-1 and J is TRBJ2-2; D perhaps matches TRBD1 (5 bases). Germline lookup yields CDR1 DFQATT and CDR2 SNEGSKA (reference sequence). The CDR3 consists of 15 residues. Trimming pared 3 bases from V and 6 bases from J, leaving 17 bases between. The CDR3 nucleotides are TGCAGTGCTAGGGGGCGAGCCCCGTCCTCCGGGGAGCTGTTTTTT. The encoded protein is CSARGRAPSSGELFF.

This clonotype was detected a few times. The chain links TRBV18 to TRBJ2-1; weak D call: TRBD1 (8 bases). V lost 5 bases and J 4 bases, leaving 18 bases between the germline ends. The CDR3 length is 16 residues. Germline CDR1 is KGHSH and CDR2 is LQKENI. Written as DNA, the CDR3 is TGTGCCAGCTCAACCAGGGGGCGGGAGATTTACAATGAGCAGTTCTTC. This translates into CASSTRGREIYNEQFF.